The 5 T cell receptor beta chains below all came from one sample that was sequenced in a study of blood T cell repertoires in COVID-19. Profiled with immunoSEQ multiplex PCR; TCRdb holds only in-frame clones, not every one. The sample includes some 130,000 clones, around four fifths of them seen just once. Sequenced input: PBMCs or T cells enriched from blood (not recorded which). These receptors originate from a woman in her fifties or sixties who had recovered from COVID-19.

This clone has just a few counts. V is TRBV5-1 and J is TRBJ1-4; TRBD1 is a possible D gene (5 bases). The CDR3 is made up of 14 amino acids. The ends were cut back, 4 bases at V and 5 bases at J, with 12 bases in the middle. Germline lookup yields CDR1 SGHRS and CDR2 YFSETQ. The CDR3 region is CASSPTANNEKLFF. CDR3 DNA: TGCGCCAGCAGCCCGACAGCTAACAATGAAAAACTGTTTTTT. The complete variable domain, with remaining parts taken from reference TRBV5-1 and TRBJ1-4, reads KAGVTQTPRYLIKTRGQQVTLSCSPISGHRSVSWYQQTPGQGLQFLFEYFSETQRNKGNFPGRFSGRQFSNSRSEMNVSTLELGDSALYLCASSPTANNEKLFFGSGTQLSVL.

The chain has TRBV4-1 and TRBJ2-7; TRBD1 agrees at 7 bases. Trimming took 4 bases from V and 2 from J; bases not matched to a gene: 8. The germline V gene encodes CDR1 MGHRA and CDR2 YSYEKL. CDR3 length: 15 amino acids. DNA of the CDR3: TGCGCCAGCAGCCGCAACGGACAGGAGACCTACGAGCAGTACTTC. It specifies CASSRNGQETYEQYF.

The chain uses TRBV5-1 and TRBJ2-7; a possible D gene is TRBD1 (6 bases). The germline V gene has CDR1 SGHRS and CDR2 YFSETQ. The CDR3 totals 12 residues. Trimming pared 4 bases from V and 6 bases from J, leaving 11 bases between. The CDR3 region is CASSRQGTEQYF. CDR3 coding DNA: TGCGCCAGCAGCCGCCAGGGGACCGAGCAGTACTTC.

The V call is TRBV6-1, the J call TRBJ1-2; weak D call: TRBD1 (5 bases). CDR1 and CDR2 from the germline V gene are MNHNS and SASEGT. CDR3 length: 12 residues. The V gene lost 3 bases and the J gene lost 4 bases, with 6 bases spanning the gap. In nucleotides, the CDR3 is TGTGCCAGCAGTGAGACAGTCTATGGCTACACCTTC. It encodes CASSETVYGYTF.

V is TRBV6-6 and J is TRBJ1-2; TRBD1 matches at 7 bases. V shed 0 bases, J shed 8 bases, and the junction held 9 bases outside the gene matches. This CDR3 spans 15 amino acids. Germline V gene sequence: CDR1 MNHNY, CDR2 SVGAGI (reference sequence). CDR3: CASSYSGGPLSGYTF. The CDR3 DNA sequence: TGTGCCAGCAGTTACTCAGGGGGCCCTCTCTCCGGCTACACCTTC.